This T cell receptor (beta chain) was identified during a study of blood T cell repertoires in COVID-19. Whole-study context: Sites in the United States, Italy and Spain provided acute and convalescent COVID-19 samples. T cells, B-cell-depleted T cells, or PBMCs supplied cDNA or gDNA.

After removal of 5 bases from V and 1 base from J, the junction contained 11 bases not matched to a gene. Germline CDR1 is SEHNR and CDR2 is FQNEAQ (reference sequence). The CDR3 has 16 amino acids. Methods used by the authors: Researchers report that nucleated cell counts were estimated from reference gene primer amplification. Profiled with immunoSEQ multiplex PCR; TCRdb holds only in-frame clones, not every one. The D gene and trimming were derived from the DNA, and the V and J assignments and clone size from that table. The sample carries 250,000 to 300,000 clones, roughly 89% recorded once. The sample was peripheral blood. J is TRBJ2-7 and V is TRBV7-9, with TRBD1 identical over 7 bases. The receptor was isolated from a middle-aged woman who had recovered from COVID-19. CDR3 sequence reads: CASSARQGQSSYEQYF. The CDR3 nucleotides read TGTGCCAGCAGCGCGAGACAGGGCCAGTCGTCCTACGAGCAGTACTTC.